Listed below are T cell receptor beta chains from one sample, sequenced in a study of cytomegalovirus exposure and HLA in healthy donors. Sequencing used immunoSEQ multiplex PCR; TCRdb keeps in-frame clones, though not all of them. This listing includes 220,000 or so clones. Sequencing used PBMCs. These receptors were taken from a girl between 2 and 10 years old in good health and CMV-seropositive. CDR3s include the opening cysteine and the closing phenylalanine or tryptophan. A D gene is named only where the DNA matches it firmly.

CDR3: CASSLLIGDRGALGYTF
DNA: TGTGCCAGCAGTTTATTAATAGGGGACAGGGGAGCCCTTGGCTACACCTTC
J: TRBJ1-2
D: TRBD1
V: TRBV27

CDR3: CASSQTSGAQETQYF
DNA: TGTGCCAGCAGCCAAACTAGCGGGGCACAAGAGACCCAGTACTTC
J: TRBJ2-5
D: TRBD2
V: TRBV7-2

CDR3: CATSVAGQSTDTQYF
DNA: TGTGCCACCTCCGTAGCGGGCCAAAGCACAGATACGCAGTATTTT
J: TRBJ2-3
D: TRBD2
V: TRBV30

CDR3: CSARLTSGQYF
DNA: TGCAGTGCACGCTTAACGAGCGGGCAGTACTTC
J: TRBJ2-7
D: NA
V: TRBV20-1

CDR3: CASIGLASYEQYF
DNA: TGTGCCAGCATTGGTCTAGCGAGCTACGAGCAGTACTTC
J: TRBJ2-7
D: NA
V: TRBV2

CDR3: CASSQGSLYEQYF
DNA: TGCGCCAGCAGTCAGGGATCCCTCTACGAGCAGTACTTC
J: TRBJ2-7
D: NA
V: TRBV5-1

CDR3: CASSPSGIETQYF
DNA: TGCGCCAGCAGCCCTAGCGGGATCGAGACCCAGTACTTC
J: TRBJ2-5
D: TRBD2
V: TRBV10-1

CDR3: CSGAIQGAGEKLFF
DNA: TGCAGCGGAGCTATACAGGGGGCGGGTGAAAAACTGTTTTTT
J: TRBJ1-4
D: TRBD1
V: TRBV29-1

CDR3: CASNKGHISGNTIYF
DNA: TGTGCCAGCAACAAGGGGCATATCTCTGGAAACACCATATATTTT
J: TRBJ1-3
D: NA
V: TRBV28

CDR3: CASSTDTDTEAFF
DNA: TGTGCCAGTAGTACCGACACGGACACTGAAGCTTTCTTT
J: TRBJ1-1
D: NA
V: TRBV19

CDR3: CASSVTGATTDTQYF
DNA: TGTGCCAGCAGTGTGACAGGGGCCACGACAGATACGCAGTATTTT
J: TRBJ2-3
D: TRBD1
V: TRBV6-5

CDR3: CASSHNPSWEQFF
DNA: TGCGCCAGCAGCCACAACCCAAGCTGGGAGCAGTTCTTC
J: TRBJ2-1
D: NA
V: TRBV4-1

CDR3: CASSSFPSRGETQYF
DNA: TGTGCCAGCAGTTCCTTCCCTTCGCGGGGGGAGACCCAGTACTTC
J: TRBJ2-5
D: TRBD2
V: TRBV27

CDR3: CASSEQRLAGAGELFF
DNA: TGCGCCAGCAGTGAGCAGAGACTAGCGGGGGCCGGGGAGCTGTTTTTT
J: TRBJ2-2
D: TRBD2
V: TRBV10-2

CDR3: CASSLGLAGGGTDTQYF
DNA: TGTGCCAGCAGTTTAGGTCTAGCGGGGGGGGGCACAGATACGCAGTATTTT
J: TRBJ2-3
D: TRBD2
V: TRBV28

CDR3: CASSSFRGTEAFF
DNA: TGTGCCAGCAGCAGTTTTCGGGGCACTGAAGCTTTCTTT
J: TRBJ1-1
D: NA
V: TRBV13

CDR3: CASSFSETQYF
DNA: TGTGCCAGCAGTTTCTCAGAGACCCAGTACTTC
J: TRBJ2-5
D: NA
V: TRBV28

CDR3: CASSLALTGEGIQYF
DNA: TGCGCCAGCAGCTTGGCCTTAACGGGGGAGGGCATTCAGTACTTC
J: TRBJ2-4
D: TRBD2
V: TRBV5-1

CDR3: CASSLDPASGSETQYF
DNA: TGTGCCAGCAGCTTAGATCCGGCTAGCGGGTCGGAGACCCAGTACTTC
J: TRBJ2-5
D: TRBD2
V: TRBV7-8

CDR3: CASSSQENTEAFF
DNA: TGTGCCAGTAGTTCACAGGAGAACACTGAAGCTTTCTTT
J: TRBJ1-1
D: NA
V: TRBV19

CDR3: CASSQPGLAGKGYNEQFF
DNA: TGTGCCAGCAGTCAACCGGGACTAGCGGGAAAGGGATACAATGAGCAGTTCTTC
J: TRBJ2-1
D: TRBD2
V: TRBV5-4

CDR3: CASSIEAGNYGYTF
DNA: TGTGCCAGTAGTATAGAAGCGGGTAACTATGGCTACACCTTC
J: TRBJ1-2
D: NA
V: TRBV19

CDR3: CSAPSGMNEQFF
DNA: TGCAGCGCACCGAGCGGTATGAATGAGCAGTTCTTC
J: TRBJ2-1
D: NA
V: TRBV29-1

CDR3: CASSLLTGDTEAFF
DNA: TGTGCCAGCAGTTTATTAACAGGGGACACTGAAGCTTTCTTT
J: TRBJ1-1
D: TRBD1
V: TRBV28

CDR3: CASRYRAPKTSTEAFF
DNA: TGTGCCAGCCGCTACAGGGCCCCCAAAACGAGCACTGAAGCTTTCTTT
J: TRBJ1-1
D: NA
V: TRBV28

CDR3: CASSTIAAYGYTF
DNA: TGTGCCAGCAGCACCATAGCAGCCTATGGCTACACCTTC
J: TRBJ1-2
D: NA
V: TRBV7-6

CDR3: CASSLSTDLNEKLFF
DNA: TGTGCCAGCTCATTATCGACAGACCTTAATGAAAAACTGTTTTTT
J: TRBJ1-4
D: NA
V: TRBV18

CDR3: CAWTLRGGRANQPQHF
DNA: TGTGCCTGGACCCTGCGCGGGGGGAGGGCAAATCAGCCCCAGCATTTT
J: TRBJ1-5
D: NA
V: TRBV30

CDR3: CASGDRVLYEQYF
DNA: TGTGCCAGCGGGGACAGAGTACTATACGAGCAGTACTTC
J: TRBJ2-7
D: TRBD1
V: TRBV2

CDR3: CASSHSGGELFF
DNA: TGTGCCAGCAGCCATTCGGGGGGGGAGCTGTTTTTT
J: TRBJ2-2
D: NA
V: TRBV7-8

CDR3: CASSLGLAGQADTQYF
DNA: TGCGCCAGCAGCTTGGGGTTAGCGGGTCAGGCAGATACGCAGTATTTT
J: TRBJ2-3
D: TRBD2
V: TRBV5-1

CDR3: CASSDRTGTYEQYF
DNA: TGTGCCAGCAGTGACCGGACAGGGACCTACGAGCAGTACTTC
J: TRBJ2-7
D: TRBD1
V: TRBV25-1

CDR3: CSVVQDGYTF
DNA: TGCAGCGTTGTTCAGGATGGCTACACCTTC
J: TRBJ1-2
D: NA
V: TRBV29-1